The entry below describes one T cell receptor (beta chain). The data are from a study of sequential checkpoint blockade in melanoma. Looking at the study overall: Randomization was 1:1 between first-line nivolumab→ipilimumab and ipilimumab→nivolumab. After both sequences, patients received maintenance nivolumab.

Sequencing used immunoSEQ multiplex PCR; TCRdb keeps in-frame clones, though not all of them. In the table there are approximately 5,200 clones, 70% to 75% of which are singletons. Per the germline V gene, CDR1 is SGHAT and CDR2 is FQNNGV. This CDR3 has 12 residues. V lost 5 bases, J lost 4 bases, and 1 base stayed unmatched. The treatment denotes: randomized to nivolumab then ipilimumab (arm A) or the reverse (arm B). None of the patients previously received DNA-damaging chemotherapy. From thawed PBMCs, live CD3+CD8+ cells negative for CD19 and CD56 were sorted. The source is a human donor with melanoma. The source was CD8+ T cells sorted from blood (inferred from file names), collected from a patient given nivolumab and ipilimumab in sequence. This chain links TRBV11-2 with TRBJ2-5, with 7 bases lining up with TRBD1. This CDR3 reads CASSGQVETQYF. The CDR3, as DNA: TGTGCCAGCAGCGGACAGGTAGAGACCCAGTACTTC.